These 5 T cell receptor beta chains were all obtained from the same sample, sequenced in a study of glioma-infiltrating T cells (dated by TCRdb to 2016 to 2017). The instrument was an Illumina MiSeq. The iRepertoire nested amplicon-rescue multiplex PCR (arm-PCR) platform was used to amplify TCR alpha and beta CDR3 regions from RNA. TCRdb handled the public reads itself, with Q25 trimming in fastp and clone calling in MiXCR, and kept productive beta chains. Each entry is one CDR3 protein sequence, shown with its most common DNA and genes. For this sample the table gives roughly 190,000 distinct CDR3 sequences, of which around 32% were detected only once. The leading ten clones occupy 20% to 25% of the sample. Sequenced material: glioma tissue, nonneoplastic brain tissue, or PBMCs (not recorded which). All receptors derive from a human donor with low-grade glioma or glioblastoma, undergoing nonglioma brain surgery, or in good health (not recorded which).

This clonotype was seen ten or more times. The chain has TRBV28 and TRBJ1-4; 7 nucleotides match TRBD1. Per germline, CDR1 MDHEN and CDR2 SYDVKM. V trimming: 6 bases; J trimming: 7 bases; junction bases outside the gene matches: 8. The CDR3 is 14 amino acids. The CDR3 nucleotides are TGTGCCAGCAGCAAGACAGGGCTTCCTGAAAAACTGTTTTTT. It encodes CASSKTGLPEKLFF.

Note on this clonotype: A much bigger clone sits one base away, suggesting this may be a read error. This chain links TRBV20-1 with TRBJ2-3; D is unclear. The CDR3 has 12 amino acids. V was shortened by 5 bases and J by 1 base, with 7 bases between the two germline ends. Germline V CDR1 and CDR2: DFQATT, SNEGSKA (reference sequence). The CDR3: CSAQTGTDTQYF. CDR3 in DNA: TGCAGTGCTCAAACGGGCACAGATACGCAGTATTTT.

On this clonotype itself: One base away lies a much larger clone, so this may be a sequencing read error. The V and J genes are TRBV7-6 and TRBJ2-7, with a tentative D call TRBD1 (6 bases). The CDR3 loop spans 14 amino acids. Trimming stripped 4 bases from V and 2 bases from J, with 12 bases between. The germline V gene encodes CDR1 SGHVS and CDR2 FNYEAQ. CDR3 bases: TGTGCCAGCAGCTCAAAGGGACACGCCTACGAGCAGTACTTC. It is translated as CASSSKGHAYEQYF. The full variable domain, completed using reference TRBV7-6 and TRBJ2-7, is GAGVSQSPRYKVTKRGQDVALRCDPISGHVSLYWYRQALGQGPEFLTYFNYEAQQDKSGLPNDRFSAERPEGSISTLTIQRTEQRDSAMYRCASSSKGHAYEQYFGPGTRLTVT.

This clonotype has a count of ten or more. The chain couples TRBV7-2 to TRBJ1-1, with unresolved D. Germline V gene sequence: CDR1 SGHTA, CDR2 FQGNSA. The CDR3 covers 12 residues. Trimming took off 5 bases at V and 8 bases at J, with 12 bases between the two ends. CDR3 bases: TGTGCCAGCAGCCCCGGAATGGGGGAAGCTTTCTTT. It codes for CASSPGMGEAFF.

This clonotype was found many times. This chain's CDR3 is CASSYGASLEPQHF. In DNA form, the CDR3 reads TGTGCCAGCAGTTACGGGGCCTCCCTGGAGCCCCAGCATTTT. V and J are TRBV6-2 or TRBV6-3 and TRBJ1-5, with D possibly being TRBD1 (5 bases). Deletions cut 2 bases from V and 8 bases from J, with 13 bases between. Germline V lookup: CDR1 MNHEY, CDR2 SVGEGT. The CDR3 length is 14 residues.